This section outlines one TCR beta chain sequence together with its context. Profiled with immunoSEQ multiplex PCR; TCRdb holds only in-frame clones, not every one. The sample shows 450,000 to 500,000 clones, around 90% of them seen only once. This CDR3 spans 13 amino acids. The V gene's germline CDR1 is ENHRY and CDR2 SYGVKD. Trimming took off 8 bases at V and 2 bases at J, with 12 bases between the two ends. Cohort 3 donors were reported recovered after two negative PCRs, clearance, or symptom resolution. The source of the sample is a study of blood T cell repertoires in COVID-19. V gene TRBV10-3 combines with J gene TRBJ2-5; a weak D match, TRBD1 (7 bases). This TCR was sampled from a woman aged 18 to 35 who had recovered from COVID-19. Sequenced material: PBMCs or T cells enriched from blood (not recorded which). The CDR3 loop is CAIQGGRQETQYF. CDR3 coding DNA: TGTGCCATCCAGGGGGGACGGCAAGAGACCCAGTACTTC.